This TCR beta chain stems from a study of cytomegalovirus exposure and HLA in healthy donors. Overall study findings and caveats: The study dropped some indistinguishable V segments, TRBV6-2 and TRBV6-3 among them.

The ends were cut back, 8 bases at V and 5 bases at J, with 16 bases in the middle. Per germline, CDR1 SQVTM and CDR2 ANQGSEA. The CDR3 sequence is 13 residues long. Primers: 60 Vbeta forward and 13 Jbeta reverse. Repertoires were generated with immunoSEQ multiplex PCR, while TCRdb's copy carries only in-frame clones and drops some. The profile covers tens of thousands of clones, with 70% appearing a single time and roughly 21% taken by the ten largest. Regarding donors, all were healthy bone marrow donors. Comment on this clone: Its antigen is not identified.

The sequence came from a woman aged 60-75 years in good health and CMV-seropositive. The J gene is TRBJ2-1, the V gene TRBV29-1; tentatively, D is TRBD1 (6 bases). Sequencing used PBMCs. CDR3 in amino acids: CSPKGGENNEQFF. CDR3 bases: TGCAGCCCCAAAGGGGGAGAAAACAATGAGCAGTTCTTC.